What follows are 2 T cell receptor beta chains derived from one specimen sequenced in a study of cytomegalovirus exposure and HLA in healthy donors. This PCR relied on a set of 60 Vbeta primers and 13 Jbeta primers. Sequenced by immunoSEQ multiplex PCR; TCRdb stores in-frame clones only, minus some. The data show roughly 180,000 clones, approximately 9.5% seen once. Sequenced sample: PBMCs. The source is a woman in her 30s in good health and CMV-seropositive.

The chain recombines TRBV11-2 with TRBJ1-2; 9 bases are a match to TRBD1. This CDR3 is built from 17 residues. Looked up from germline, CDR1 is SGHAT and CDR2 is FQNNGV. J was trimmed by 2 bases and V by 1 base; bases with no gene match: 8. CDR3 in amino acids: CASSLVPRQGGNYGYTF. The CDR3 bases are TGTGCCAGCAGCTTAGTCCCCCGACAGGGGGGGAACTATGGCTACACCTTC.

The chain links TRBV25-1 to TRBJ1-4; possibly TRBD1 for D (6 bases). The germline V gene has CDR1 MGHDK and CDR2 SYGVNS. The ends were cut back, 5 bases at V and 7 bases at J, with 11 bases in the middle. The CDR3 sequence is 13 residues long. Here the CDR3 DNA reads TGTGCCAGCAGTCGGCAGGGGAGTGAAAAACTGTTTTTT. This gives the protein CASSRQGSEKLFF.